The clone carrying this T cell receptor (beta chain) has only a few counts. The V and J ends lost 5 bases and 7 bases, in that order; junction bases with no gene match: 11. This CDR3 has 16 amino acids. In germline, CDR1 is SGHTA, CDR2 FQGNSA. The sample belongs to a study of blood T cell repertoires in COVID-19. Turning to the study itself: Specimens from acute and convalescent COVID-19 originated in the United States, Italy and Spain.

How the authors handled the data: By means of reference gene primer amplification, nucleated cell counts were estimated. Profiled with immunoSEQ multiplex PCR; TCRdb holds only in-frame clones, not every one. V, J and clone size reflect that table, while D and trimming were determined from the DNA. The sample shows 50,000 to 70,000 clones, about nine tenths of them seen only once. This sequence was found in a human donor with active COVID-19. The donor label of this sample is uncertain. Material: peripheral blood. The rearrangement links TRBV7-2 to TRBJ1-4, with 9 positions matching TRBD1. The CDR3 reads CASSGLGQGLGEKLFF. For the CDR3, the DNA is TGTGCCAGCAGCGGTCTAGGACAGGGGTTGGGTGAAAAACTGTTTTTT.